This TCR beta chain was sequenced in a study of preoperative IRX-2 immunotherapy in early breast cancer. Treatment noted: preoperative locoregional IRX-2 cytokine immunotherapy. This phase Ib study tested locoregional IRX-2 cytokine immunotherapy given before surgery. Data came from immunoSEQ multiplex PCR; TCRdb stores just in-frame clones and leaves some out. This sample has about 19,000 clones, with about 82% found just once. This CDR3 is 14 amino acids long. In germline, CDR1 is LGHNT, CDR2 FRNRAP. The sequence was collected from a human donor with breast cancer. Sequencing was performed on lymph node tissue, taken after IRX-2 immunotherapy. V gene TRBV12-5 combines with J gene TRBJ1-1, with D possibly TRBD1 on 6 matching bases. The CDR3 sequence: CASSSRARGTEAFF. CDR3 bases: TGTGCCAGCTCCTCAAGAGCGAGGGGGACTGAAGCTTTCTTT.